This is a list of T cell receptor beta chains from one sample in a study of T-cell reconstitution after alpha-beta-depleted transplantation in children. Each CDR3 protein is one row after TCRdb ran MiXCR on the PCR reads. The table has fewer than 700,000 distinct CDR3 sequences, approximately 13% seen once. This material consisted of PBMCs, mostly from graft donor cells, taken 360 days after TCRalphabeta/CD19-depleted stem cell transplant. The receptors shown here come from a male patient between 10 and 17 years old who had a stem cell transplant for acute myeloid leukemia, so the T cells may come from the graft donor. Both conserved end residues are trimmed from each CDR3. D genes are given only for firm matches.

>-|TRBJ2-2|TRBV29-1
SVQGGAGELF
>-|TRBJ2-7|TRBV10-3
AISGPSGGPYYEQY
>-|TRBJ2-7|TRBV29-1
SGIRGGVWDEQY
>-|TRBJ2-2|TRBV20-1
SARLAGELF
>-|TRBJ2-1|TRBV27
ASRIAASSYNEQF
>TRBD2|TRBJ2-1|TRBV20-1
SARGLAGADYNEQF
>TRBD2|TRBJ2-1|TRBV11-2
ASSFSSGMGYEQF
>TRBD1|TRBJ1-4|TRBV7-9
ASSSQGQKNEKLF
>TRBD1|TRBJ2-2|TRBV20-1
SARQQGARRNTGELF
>TRBD2|TRBJ2-1|TRBV15
ATSGRNGLAVWNDNEQF
>TRBD2|TRBJ2-1|TRBV5-1
ASSLGGLAELYNEQF
>-|TRBJ2-7|TRBV7-9
ASSLALGVEQY
>-|TRBJ1-2|TRBV12-3/TRBV12-4
ASSLWGVRRDYGYT
>TRBD1|TRBJ1-4|TRBV29-1
SVDGQGNEKLF
>TRBD1|TRBJ2-7|TRBV7-2
ASNLMRGREQY
>-|TRBJ2-1|TRBV30
AWSPFNEQF